This TCR beta chain was observed in a study of blood T cell repertoires in COVID-19. Study overall: Researchers got acute and convalescent COVID-19 samples from the United States, Italy and Spain. T cells, B-cell-depleted T cells, or PBMCs supplied cDNA or gDNA.

The germline V gene has CDR1 SGHVS and CDR2 FQNEAQ. This CDR3 has 14 residues. Trimming left V 1 base short and J 4 bases short, with 8 bases between. Methods used by the authors: Amplification from reference gene primers served as the basis for estimated nucleated cell counts. Using immunoSEQ multiplex PCR, the repertoire was profiled, and TCRdb retains in-frame clones only, with some absent. V, J and clone size were drawn from that table, and D and trimming were deduced from the DNA. The sample gives about 440,000 clones, approximately 90% of which show up once; roughly 4.3% is in the top ten. What was sequenced was peripheral blood. The chain uses TRBV7-8 and TRBJ2-1, with D tentatively TRBD1 (6 bases). The TCR sequence derives from a woman in her twenties or thirties with acute or convalescent COVID-19. CDR3 residues: CASSLGGQYNEQFF. As DNA, the CDR3 is TGTGCCAGCAGCTTAGGAGGACAGTACAATGAGCAGTTCTTC. Looking up the rest from reference TRBV7-8 and TRBJ2-1 gives the full variable domain: GAGVSQSPRYKVAKRGQDVALRCDPISGHVSLFWYQQALGQGPEFLTYFQNEAQLDKSGLPSDRFFAERPEGSVSTLKIQRTQQEDSAVYLCASSLGGQYNEQFFGPGTRLTVL.